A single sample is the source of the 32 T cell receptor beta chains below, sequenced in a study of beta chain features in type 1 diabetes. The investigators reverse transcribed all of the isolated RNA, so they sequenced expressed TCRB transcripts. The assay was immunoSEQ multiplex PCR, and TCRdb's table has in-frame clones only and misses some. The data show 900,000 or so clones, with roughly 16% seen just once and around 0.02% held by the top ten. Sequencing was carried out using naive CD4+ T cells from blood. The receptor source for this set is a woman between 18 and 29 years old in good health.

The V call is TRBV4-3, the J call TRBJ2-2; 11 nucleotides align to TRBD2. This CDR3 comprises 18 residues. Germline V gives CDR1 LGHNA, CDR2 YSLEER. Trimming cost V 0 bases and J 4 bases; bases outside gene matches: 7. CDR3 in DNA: TGCGCCAGCAGCCAAGAGGGGGTAGCGGGAGGGCGCACCGGGGAGCTGTTTTTT. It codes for CASSQEGVAGGRTGELFF.

The CDR3: CASGGGAGTPLNEQYF. DNA of the CDR3: TGTGCCAGCGGTGGGGGGGCTGGCACCCCCTTAAACGAGCAGTACTTC. V is TRBV9 and J is TRBJ2-7; perhaps TRBD2 as D (7 bases). This CDR3 has 16 amino acids. V lost 7 bases and J lost 5, with 25 bases in between. Germline CDR1 SGDLS, CDR2 YYNGEE.

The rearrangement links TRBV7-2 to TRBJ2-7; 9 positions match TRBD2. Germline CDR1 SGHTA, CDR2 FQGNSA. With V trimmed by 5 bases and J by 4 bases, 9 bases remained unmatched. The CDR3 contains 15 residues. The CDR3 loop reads CASSAELAGRYEQYF. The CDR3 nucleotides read TGTGCCAGCAGCGCAGAACTAGCGGGCAGATACGAGCAGTACTTC.

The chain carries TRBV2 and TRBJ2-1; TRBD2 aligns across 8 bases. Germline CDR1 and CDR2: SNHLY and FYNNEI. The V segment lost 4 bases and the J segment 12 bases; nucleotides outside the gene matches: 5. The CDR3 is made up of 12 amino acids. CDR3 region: CASSVTSVGQFF. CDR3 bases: TGTGCCAGCAGTGTGACTAGCGTTGGGCAGTTCTTC.

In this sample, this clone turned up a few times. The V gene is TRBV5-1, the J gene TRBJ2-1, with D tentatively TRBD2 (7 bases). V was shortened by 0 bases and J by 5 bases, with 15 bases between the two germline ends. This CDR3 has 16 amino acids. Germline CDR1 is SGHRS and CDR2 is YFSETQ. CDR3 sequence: CASSLGAGARHNEQFF. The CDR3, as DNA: TGCGCCAGCAGCTTGGGTGCGGGGGCACGACACAATGAGCAGTTCTTC.

CDR3: CASSLSLAASTDTQYF. DNA for the CDR3: TGTGCCAGCAGCTTAAGTCTTGCGGCTAGCACAGATACGCAGTATTTT. V is TRBV13 and J is TRBJ2-3; no definite D call. Trimming pared 2 bases from V and 0 bases from J, leaving 12 bases between. Germline values: CDR1 PRHDT, CDR2 FYEKMQ (reference sequence). There are 16 residues in the CDR3. Complete variable domain (other parts from reference TRBV13 and TRBJ2-3): AAGVIQSPRHLIKEKRETATLKCYPIPRHDTVYWYQQGPGQDPQFLISFYEKMQSDKGSIPDRFSAQQFSDYHSELNMSSLELGDSALYFCASSLSLAASTDTQYFGPGTRLTVL.

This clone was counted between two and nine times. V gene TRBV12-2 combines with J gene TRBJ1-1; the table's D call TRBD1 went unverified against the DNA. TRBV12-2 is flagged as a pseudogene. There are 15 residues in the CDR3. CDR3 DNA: TGTGCAAGTCGCTTAGAGGACAGTCCCCTGAGGGGGGCTTTCTTT. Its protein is CASRLEDSPLRGAFF.

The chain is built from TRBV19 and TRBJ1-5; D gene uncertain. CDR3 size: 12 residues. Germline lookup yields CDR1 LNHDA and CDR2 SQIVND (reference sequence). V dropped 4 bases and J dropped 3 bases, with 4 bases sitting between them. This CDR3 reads CASSTNNQPQHF. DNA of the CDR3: TGTGCCAGTAGTACAAACAATCAGCCCCAGCATTTT.

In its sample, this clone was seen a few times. The CDR3 protein is CASSARGDRFYSGNTIYF. For the CDR3, the DNA is TGTGCCAGCTCAGCCCGCGGAGATAGATTCTACTCTGGAAACACCATATATTTT. The rearrangement joins TRBV18 to TRBJ1-3, with no clear D. Per germline, CDR1 KGHSH and CDR2 LQKENI. This CDR3 is built from 18 residues. Trimming took 5 bases from V and 0 from J, leaving 20 bases between them. The full variable domain, completed using reference TRBV18 and TRBJ1-3, is NAGVMQNPRHLVRRRGQEARLRCSPMKGHSHVYWYRQLPEEGLKFMVYLQKENIIDESGMPKERFSAEFPKEGPSILRIQQVVRGDSAAYFCASSARGDRFYSGNTIYFGEGSWLTVV.

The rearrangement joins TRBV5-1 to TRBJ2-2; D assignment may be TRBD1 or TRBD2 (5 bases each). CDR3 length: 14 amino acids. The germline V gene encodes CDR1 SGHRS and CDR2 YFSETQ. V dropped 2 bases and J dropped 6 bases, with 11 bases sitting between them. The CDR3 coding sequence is TGCGCCAGCAGCTTTCTGGGGGACCCCGGGGAGCTGTTTTTT. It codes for CASSFLGDPGELFF. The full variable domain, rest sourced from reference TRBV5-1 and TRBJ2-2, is KAGVTQTPRYLIKTRGQQVTLSCSPISGHRSVSWYQQTPGQGLQFLFEYFSETQRNKGNFPGRFSGRQFSNSRSEMNVSTLELGDSALYLCASSFLGDPGELFFGEGSRLTVL.

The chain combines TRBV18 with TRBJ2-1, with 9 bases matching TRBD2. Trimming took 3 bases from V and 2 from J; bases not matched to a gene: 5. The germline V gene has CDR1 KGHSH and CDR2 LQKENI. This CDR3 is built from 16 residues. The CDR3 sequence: CASSPGLATTYNEQFF. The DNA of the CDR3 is TGTGCCAGCTCACCCGGACTAGCGACAACCTACAATGAGCAGTTCTTC.

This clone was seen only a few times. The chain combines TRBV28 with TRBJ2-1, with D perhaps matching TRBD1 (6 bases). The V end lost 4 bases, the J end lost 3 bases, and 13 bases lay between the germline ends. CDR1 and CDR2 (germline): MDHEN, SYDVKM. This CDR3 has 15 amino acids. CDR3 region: CASSSSGTNYNEQFF. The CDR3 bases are TGTGCCAGCAGTTCATCCGGGACAAACTACAATGAGCAGTTCTTC.

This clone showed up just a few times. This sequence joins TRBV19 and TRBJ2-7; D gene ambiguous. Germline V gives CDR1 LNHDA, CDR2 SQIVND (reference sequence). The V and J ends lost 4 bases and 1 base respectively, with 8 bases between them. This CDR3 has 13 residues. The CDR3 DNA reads TGTGCCAGTAGTAGGCGGAATTCCTACGAGCAGTACTTC. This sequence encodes CASSRRNSYEQYF.

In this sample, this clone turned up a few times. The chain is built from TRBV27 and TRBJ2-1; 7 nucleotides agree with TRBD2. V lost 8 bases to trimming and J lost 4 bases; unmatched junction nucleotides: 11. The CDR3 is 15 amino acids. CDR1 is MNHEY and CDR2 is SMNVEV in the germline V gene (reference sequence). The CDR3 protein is CASGDLAGRYNEQFF. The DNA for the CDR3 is TGTGCCAGCGGAGACTTAGCGGGCCGATACAATGAGCAGTTCTTC.

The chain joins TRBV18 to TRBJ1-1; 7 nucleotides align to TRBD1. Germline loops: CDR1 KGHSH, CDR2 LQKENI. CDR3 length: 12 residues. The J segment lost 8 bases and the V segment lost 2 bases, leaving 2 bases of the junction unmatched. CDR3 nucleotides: TGTGCCAGCTCACCAAGGACAGGCGAAGCTTTCTTT. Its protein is CASSPRTGEAFF.

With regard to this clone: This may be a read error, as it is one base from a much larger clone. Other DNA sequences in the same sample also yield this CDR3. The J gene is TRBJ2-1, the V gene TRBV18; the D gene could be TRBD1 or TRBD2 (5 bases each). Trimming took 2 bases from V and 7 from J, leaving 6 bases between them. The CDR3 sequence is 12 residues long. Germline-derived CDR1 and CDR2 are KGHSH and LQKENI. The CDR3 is CASSPGGNEQFF. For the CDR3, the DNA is TGTGCCAGCTCACCAGGGGGTAATGAGCAGTTCTTC. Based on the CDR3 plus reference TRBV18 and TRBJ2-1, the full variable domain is NAGVMQNPRHLVRRRGQEARLRCSPMKGHSHVYWYRQLPEEGLKFMVYLQKENIIDESGMPKERFSAEFPKEGPSILRIQQVVRGDSAAYFCASSPGGNEQFFGPGTRLTVL.

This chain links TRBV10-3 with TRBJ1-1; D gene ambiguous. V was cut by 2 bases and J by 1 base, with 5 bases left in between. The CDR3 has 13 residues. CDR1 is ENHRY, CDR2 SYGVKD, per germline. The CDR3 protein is CAISEVGNTEAFF. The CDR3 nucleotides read TGTGCCATCAGTGAGGTTGGGAACACTGAAGCTTTCTTT.

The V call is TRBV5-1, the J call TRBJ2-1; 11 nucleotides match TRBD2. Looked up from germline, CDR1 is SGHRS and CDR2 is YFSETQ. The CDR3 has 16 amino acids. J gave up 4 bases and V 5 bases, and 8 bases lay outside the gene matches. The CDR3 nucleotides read TGCGCCAGCAGGAGACAGACTAGCGGGATATACAATGAGCAGTTCTTC. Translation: CASRRQTSGIYNEQFF.

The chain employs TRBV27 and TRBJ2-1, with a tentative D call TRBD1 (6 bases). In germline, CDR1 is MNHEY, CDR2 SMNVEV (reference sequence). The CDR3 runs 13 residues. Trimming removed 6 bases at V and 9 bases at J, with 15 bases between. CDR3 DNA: TGTGCCAGCAGCCTGACAGGCAGGATTGAGCAGTTCTTC. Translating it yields CASSLTGRIEQFF.

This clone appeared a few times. CDR3 bases: TGTGCCAGCAGCTTTATTCCCGGTTATGGCTACACCTTC. This gives the protein CASSFIPGYGYTF. V and J are TRBV7-2 and TRBJ1-2; D remains unclear. The CDR3 has 13 amino acids. The germline V and J ends were trimmed by 3 bases and 5 bases, with 10 bases remaining between them. CDR1 SGHTA and CDR2 FQGNSA come from the germline V gene.

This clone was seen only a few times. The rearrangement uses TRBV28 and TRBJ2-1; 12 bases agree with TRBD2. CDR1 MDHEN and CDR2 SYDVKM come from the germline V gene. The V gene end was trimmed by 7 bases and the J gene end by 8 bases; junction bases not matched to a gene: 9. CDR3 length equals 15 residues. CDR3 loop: CASNRLAGDVDEQFF. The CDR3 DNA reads TGTGCCAGCAACAGACTAGCGGGAGATGTCGATGAGCAGTTCTTC.

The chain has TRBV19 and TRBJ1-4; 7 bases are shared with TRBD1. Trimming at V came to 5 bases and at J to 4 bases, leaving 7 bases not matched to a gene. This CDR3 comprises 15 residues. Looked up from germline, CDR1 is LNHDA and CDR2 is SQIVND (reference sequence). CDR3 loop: CASSPQQGNNEKLFF. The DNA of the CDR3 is TGTGCCAGTAGTCCTCAACAGGGGAATAATGAAAAACTGTTTTTT.

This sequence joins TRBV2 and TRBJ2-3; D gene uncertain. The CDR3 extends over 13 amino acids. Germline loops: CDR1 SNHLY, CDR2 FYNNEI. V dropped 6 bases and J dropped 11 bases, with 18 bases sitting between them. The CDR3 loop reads CASSRIVGVEQYF. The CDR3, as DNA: TGTGCCAGCAGCAGAATAGTAGGCGTGGAGCAGTATTTT. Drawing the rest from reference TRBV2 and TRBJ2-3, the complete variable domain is EPEVTQTPSHQVTQMGQEVILRCVPISNHLYFYWYRQILGQKVEFLVSFYNNEISEKSEIFDDQFSVERPDGSNFTLKIRSTKLEDSAMYFCASSRIVGVEQYFGPGTRLTVL.

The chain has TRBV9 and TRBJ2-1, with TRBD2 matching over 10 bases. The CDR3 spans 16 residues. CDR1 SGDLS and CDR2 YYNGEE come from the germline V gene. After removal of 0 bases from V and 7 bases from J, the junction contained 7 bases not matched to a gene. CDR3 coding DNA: TGTGCCAGCAGCGTAGAGCTAGCGGGAGTGTCGAATGAGCAGTTCTTC. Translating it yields CASSVELAGVSNEQFF.

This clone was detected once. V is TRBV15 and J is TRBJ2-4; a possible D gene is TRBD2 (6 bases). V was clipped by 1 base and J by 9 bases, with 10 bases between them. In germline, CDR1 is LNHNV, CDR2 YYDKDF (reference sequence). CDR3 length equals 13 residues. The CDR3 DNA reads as TGTGCCACCAGCAGAGTGGTGGGGGGCATTCAGTACTTC. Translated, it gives CATSRVVGGIQYF.

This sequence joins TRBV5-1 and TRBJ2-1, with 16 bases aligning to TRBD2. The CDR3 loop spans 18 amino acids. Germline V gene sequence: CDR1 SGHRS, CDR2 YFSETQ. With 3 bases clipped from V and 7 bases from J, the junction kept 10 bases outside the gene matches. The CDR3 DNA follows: TGCGCCAGCAGCTGGGGAGGGACTAGCGGGAGGGCCGCGAATGAGCAGTTCTTC. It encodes CASSWGGTSGRAANEQFF.

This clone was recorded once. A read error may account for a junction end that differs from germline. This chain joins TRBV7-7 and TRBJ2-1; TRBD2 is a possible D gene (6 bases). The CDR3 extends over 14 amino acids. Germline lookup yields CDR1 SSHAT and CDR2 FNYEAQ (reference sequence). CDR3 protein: CASSRGQGGDEQFF. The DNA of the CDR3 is TGTGCTAGCAGCCGAGGCCAGGGAGGCGATGAGCAGTTCTTC.

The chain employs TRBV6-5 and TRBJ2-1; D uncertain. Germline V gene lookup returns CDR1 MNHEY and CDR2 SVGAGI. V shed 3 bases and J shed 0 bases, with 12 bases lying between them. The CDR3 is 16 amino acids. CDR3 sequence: CASSYQWKSSYNEQFF. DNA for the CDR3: TGTGCCAGCAGTTATCAATGGAAAAGCTCCTACAATGAGCAGTTCTTC.

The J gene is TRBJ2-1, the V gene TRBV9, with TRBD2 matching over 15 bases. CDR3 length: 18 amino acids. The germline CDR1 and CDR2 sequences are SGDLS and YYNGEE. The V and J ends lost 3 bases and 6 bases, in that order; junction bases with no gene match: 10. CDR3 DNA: TGTGCCAGCAGCGCGGGACTAGCGGGAGGAGCTTTTTTCAATGAGCAGTTCTTC. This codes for CASSAGLAGGAFFNEQFF.

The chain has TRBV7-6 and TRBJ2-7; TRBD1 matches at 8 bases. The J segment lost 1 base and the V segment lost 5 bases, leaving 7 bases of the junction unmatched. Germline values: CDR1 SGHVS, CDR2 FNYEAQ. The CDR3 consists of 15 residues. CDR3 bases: TGTGCCAGCAGCCTCAGGACAGGGAGTTCCTACGAGCAGTACTTC. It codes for CASSLRTGSSYEQYF.

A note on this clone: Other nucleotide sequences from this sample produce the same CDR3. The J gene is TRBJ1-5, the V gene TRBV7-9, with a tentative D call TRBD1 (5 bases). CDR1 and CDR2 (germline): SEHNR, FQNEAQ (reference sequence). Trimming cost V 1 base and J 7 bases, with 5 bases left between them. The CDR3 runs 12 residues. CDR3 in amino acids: CASSLGGQPQHF. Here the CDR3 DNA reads TGTGCCAGCAGCTTAGGGGGCCAGCCCCAGCATTTT.

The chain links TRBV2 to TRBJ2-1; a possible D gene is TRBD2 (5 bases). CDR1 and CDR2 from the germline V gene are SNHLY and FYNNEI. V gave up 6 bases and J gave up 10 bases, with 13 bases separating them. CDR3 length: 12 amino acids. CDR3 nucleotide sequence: TGTGCCAGCAGCAGAAAGGGCGGGGAGCAGTTCTTC. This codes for CASSRKGGEQFF.